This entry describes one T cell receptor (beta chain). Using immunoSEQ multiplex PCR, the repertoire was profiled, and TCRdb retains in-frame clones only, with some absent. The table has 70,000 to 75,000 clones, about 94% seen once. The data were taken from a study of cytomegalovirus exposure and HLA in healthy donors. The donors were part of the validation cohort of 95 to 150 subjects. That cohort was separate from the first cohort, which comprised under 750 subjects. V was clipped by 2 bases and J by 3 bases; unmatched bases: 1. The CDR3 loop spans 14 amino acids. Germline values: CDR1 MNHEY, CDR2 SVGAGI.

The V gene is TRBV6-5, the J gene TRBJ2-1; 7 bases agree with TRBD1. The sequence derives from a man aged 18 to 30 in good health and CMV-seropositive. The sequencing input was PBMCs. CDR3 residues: CASSYRDSYNEQFF. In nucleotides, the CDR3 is TGTGCCAGCAGTTACCGGGACAGCTACAATGAGCAGTTCTTC.